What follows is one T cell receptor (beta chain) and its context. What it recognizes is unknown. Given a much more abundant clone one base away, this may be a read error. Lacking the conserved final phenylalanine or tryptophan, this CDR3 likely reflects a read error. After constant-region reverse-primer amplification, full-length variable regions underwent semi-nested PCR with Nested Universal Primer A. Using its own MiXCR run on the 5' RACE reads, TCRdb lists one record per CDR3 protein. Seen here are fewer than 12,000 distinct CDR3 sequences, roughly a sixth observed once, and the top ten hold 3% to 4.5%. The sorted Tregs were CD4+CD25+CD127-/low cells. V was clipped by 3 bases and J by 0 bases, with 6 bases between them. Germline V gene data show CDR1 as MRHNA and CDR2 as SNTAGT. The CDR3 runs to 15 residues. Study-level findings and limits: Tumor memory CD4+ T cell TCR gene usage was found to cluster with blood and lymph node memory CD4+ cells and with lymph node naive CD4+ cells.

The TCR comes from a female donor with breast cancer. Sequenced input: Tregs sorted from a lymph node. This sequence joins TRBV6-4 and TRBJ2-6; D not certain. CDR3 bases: TGTGCCAGCAGTGAGAGTACCTCTGGGGCCAACGTCCTGACTTCC. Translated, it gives CASSESTSGANVLTS.